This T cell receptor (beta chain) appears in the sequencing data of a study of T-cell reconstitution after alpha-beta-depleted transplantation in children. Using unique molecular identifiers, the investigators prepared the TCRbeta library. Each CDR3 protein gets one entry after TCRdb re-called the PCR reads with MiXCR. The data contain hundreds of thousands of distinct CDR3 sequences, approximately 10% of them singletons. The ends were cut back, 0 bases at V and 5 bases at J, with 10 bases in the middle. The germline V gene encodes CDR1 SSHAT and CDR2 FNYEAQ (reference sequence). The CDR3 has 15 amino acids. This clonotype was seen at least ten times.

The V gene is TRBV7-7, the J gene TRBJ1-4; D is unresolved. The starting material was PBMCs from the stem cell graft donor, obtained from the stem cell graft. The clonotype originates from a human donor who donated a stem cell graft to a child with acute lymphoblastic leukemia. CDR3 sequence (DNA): TGTGCCAGCAGCTTAGCCGGACTGCACAATGAAAAACTGTTTTTT. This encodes CASSLAGLHNEKLFF.